These 14 T cell receptor beta chains share one sample of origin, sequenced in a study of human T cells and chemical hapten exposure. Via MiXCR, TCRdb re-called the RACE reads, giving one row per CDR3 protein. Of fewer than 350,000 distinct CDR3 sequences listed, roughly 7.4% are singletons. This sample's time point: pre-sensitization, week 0. Regarding treatment: therapeutic diphenylcyclopropenone sensitization with weekly scalp DPC. Source: whole blood, taken in connection with sensitization to the hapten diphenylcyclopropenone (DPC). Receptor source: a man between 18 and 35 years old with alopecia areata. Some clones in this sample may be carry-over from other donors' samples.

The V call is TRBV12-3 or TRBV12-4, the J call TRBJ2-2; no clear D gene. The CDR3 spans 16 residues. V lost 2 bases and J 1 base, leaving 11 bases between the germline ends. The CDR3 nucleotides are TGTGCCAGCAGTTTACCGCCGAGTTTGAACACCGGGGAGCTGTTTTTT. It codes for CASSLPPSLNTGELFF.

Only a few counts were recorded for this clonotype. The rearrangement uses TRBV7-8 and TRBJ1-6, with D possibly TRBD1 on 5 matching bases. This CDR3 has 15 amino acids. Germline values: CDR1 SGHVS, CDR2 FQNEAQ. V lost 0 bases and J lost 7, with 10 bases in between. The CDR3 DNA sequence: TGTGCCAGCAGCTTAGCCAGGGCCCCCAATTCACCCCTCCACTTT. Protein product: CASSLARAPNSPLHF.

The V and J genes are TRBV4-1 and TRBJ1-1; a possible D gene is TRBD1 (6 bases). The CDR3 is 14 amino acids. V was shortened by 5 bases and J by 3 bases, with 13 bases between the two germline ends. Germline V gene data show CDR1 as MGHRA and CDR2 as YSYEKL. The CDR3 loop is CASSYRVGDTEAFF. The CDR3 region has the DNA TGCGCCAGCAGCTACAGGGTGGGCGACACTGAAGCTTTCTTT.

The chain uses TRBV2 and TRBJ2-4; the D gene is possibly TRBD2 (5 bases). V lost 3 bases, J lost 1 base, and 7 bases lay in between. Germline V lookup: CDR1 SNHLY, CDR2 FYNNEI. This CDR3 spans 14 amino acids. The CDR3 is CASSEAGAKNIQYF. DNA for the CDR3: TGTGCCAGCAGTGAGGCGGGCGCCAAAAACATTCAGTACTTC. The full variable domain, in which reference TRBV2 and TRBJ2-4 provide the parts outside the CDR3, is EPEVTQTPSHQVTQMGQEVILRCVPISNHLYFYWYRQILGQKVEFLVSFYNNEISEKSEIFDDQFSVERPDGSNFTLKIRSTKLEDSAMYFCASSEAGAKNIQYFGAGTRLSVL.

The rearrangement joins TRBV18 to TRBJ2-5, with a possible D match to TRBD1 (5 bases). The CDR3 covers 18 residues. Looked up from germline, CDR1 is KGHSH and CDR2 is LQKENI. Trimming took off 0 bases at V and 4 bases at J, with 21 bases between the two ends. Here the CDR3 reads CASSPPRQLGARRETQYF. In nucleotides, the CDR3 is TGTGCCAGCTCACCACCCCGACAGCTGGGTGCACGGCGAGAGACCCAGTACTTC.

The CDR3 nucleotides read TGTGCCAGCAGTGCGCACCGAGAACCGGGACACTACTACGAGCAGTACTTC. Its translation: CASSAHREPGHYYEQYF. V usage is TRBV27 and J usage is TRBJ2-7; D perhaps matches TRBD1 (6 bases). The V gene lost 5 bases and the J gene lost 3 bases, with 23 bases spanning the gap. The CDR3 runs to 17 residues. Germline CDR1 is MNHEY and CDR2 is SMNVEV (reference sequence).

This clonotype has more than one count but fewer than ten. V gene TRBV5-1 combines with J gene TRBJ1-1; possibly TRBD1 for D (6 bases). V was trimmed by 7 bases and J by 1 base, leaving 14 bases between them. Germline-derived CDR1 and CDR2 are SGHRS and YFSETQ. The CDR3 covers 14 residues. CDR3 sequence (DNA): TGCGCCAGCGGAGCAGGGGCCGCGAACACTGAAGCTTTCTTT. This encodes CASGAGAANTEAFF.

This sequence joins TRBV10-3 and TRBJ1-1; D remains ambiguous. Between the trimmed V and J ends, which lost 4 bases and 6 bases, there was a span of 9 bases. This CDR3 region has 12 residues. Germline CDR1 is ENHRY and CDR2 is SYGVKD. CDR3 loop: CAISGGSAEAFF. The CDR3 DNA reads as TGTGCCATCAGTGGTGGTTCGGCTGAAGCTTTCTTT.

This clonotype has a handful of counts. This chain links TRBV7-3 with TRBJ2-2; the D is unclear. CDR1 and CDR2 (germline): SGHTA, FQGTGA. The germline V and J ends were trimmed by 3 bases and 1 base, with 9 bases remaining between them. The CDR3 has 15 amino acids. The CDR3 coding sequence is TGTGCCAGCAGCTTTGCCGGAGAGAACACCGGGGAGCTGTTTTTT. Its protein product is CASSFAGENTGELFF.

This clonotype was counted between two and nine times. The chain has TRBV28 and TRBJ1-4; 10 nucleotides match TRBD1. Germline V gene lookup returns CDR1 MDHEN and CDR2 SYDVKM. The CDR3 loop spans 16 amino acids. V shed 8 bases and J 6 bases; nucleotides not matched to a gene: 12. The CDR3 spells CASSPGGGQGYEKLFF. CDR3 DNA: TGTGCCAGCTCCCCCGGCGGGGGACAGGGGTATGAAAAACTGTTTTTT.

In the case of this clonotype: At one of its ends the junction is not consistent with the germline gene, which may arise from a read error. The chain carries TRBV6-1 and TRBJ2-1; tentative D call: TRBD1 (6 bases). Germline V lookup: CDR1 MNHNS, CDR2 SASEGT. The length of the CDR3 is 14 residues. The CDR3 bases are TGTGCCAGCAAGGGACATAACTCCTACAATGAGCAGTCCTTC. Protein: CASKGHNSYNEQSF.

This clonotype was picked up a small number of times. The chain links TRBV5-1 to TRBJ2-2; D is tentatively TRBD1 or TRBD2 (7 bases each). This CDR3 region has 16 residues. Trimming removed 4 bases at V and 0 bases at J, with 13 bases between. Germline CDR1 is SGHRS and CDR2 is YFSETQ. CDR3 sequence: CASSTGGQTNTGELFF. CDR3 DNA: TGCGCCAGCAGCACGGGGGGACAGACGAACACCGGGGAGCTGTTTTTT.

This rearrangement joins TRBV20-1 to TRBJ1-4; D might be TRBD1 (5 bases). CDR3 length: 12 amino acids. Germline V gene sequence: CDR1 DFQATT, CDR2 SNEGSKA (reference sequence). This CDR3 reads CRAQGRKEKLFF. CDR3 DNA: TGCAGGGCCCAGGGCCGTAAGGAAAAACTGTTTTTT.

This clonotype was seen at least ten times. V gene TRBV5-1 combines with J gene TRBJ2-7; D uncertain. Germline CDR1 SGHRS, CDR2 YFSETQ. Trimming took 6 bases from V and 5 from J, leaving 9 bases between them. The CDR3 is made up of 11 amino acids. CDR3 region: CASTHCDEQYV. The DNA of the CDR3 is TGCGCCAGCACCCACTGTGACGAGCAGTACGTC.